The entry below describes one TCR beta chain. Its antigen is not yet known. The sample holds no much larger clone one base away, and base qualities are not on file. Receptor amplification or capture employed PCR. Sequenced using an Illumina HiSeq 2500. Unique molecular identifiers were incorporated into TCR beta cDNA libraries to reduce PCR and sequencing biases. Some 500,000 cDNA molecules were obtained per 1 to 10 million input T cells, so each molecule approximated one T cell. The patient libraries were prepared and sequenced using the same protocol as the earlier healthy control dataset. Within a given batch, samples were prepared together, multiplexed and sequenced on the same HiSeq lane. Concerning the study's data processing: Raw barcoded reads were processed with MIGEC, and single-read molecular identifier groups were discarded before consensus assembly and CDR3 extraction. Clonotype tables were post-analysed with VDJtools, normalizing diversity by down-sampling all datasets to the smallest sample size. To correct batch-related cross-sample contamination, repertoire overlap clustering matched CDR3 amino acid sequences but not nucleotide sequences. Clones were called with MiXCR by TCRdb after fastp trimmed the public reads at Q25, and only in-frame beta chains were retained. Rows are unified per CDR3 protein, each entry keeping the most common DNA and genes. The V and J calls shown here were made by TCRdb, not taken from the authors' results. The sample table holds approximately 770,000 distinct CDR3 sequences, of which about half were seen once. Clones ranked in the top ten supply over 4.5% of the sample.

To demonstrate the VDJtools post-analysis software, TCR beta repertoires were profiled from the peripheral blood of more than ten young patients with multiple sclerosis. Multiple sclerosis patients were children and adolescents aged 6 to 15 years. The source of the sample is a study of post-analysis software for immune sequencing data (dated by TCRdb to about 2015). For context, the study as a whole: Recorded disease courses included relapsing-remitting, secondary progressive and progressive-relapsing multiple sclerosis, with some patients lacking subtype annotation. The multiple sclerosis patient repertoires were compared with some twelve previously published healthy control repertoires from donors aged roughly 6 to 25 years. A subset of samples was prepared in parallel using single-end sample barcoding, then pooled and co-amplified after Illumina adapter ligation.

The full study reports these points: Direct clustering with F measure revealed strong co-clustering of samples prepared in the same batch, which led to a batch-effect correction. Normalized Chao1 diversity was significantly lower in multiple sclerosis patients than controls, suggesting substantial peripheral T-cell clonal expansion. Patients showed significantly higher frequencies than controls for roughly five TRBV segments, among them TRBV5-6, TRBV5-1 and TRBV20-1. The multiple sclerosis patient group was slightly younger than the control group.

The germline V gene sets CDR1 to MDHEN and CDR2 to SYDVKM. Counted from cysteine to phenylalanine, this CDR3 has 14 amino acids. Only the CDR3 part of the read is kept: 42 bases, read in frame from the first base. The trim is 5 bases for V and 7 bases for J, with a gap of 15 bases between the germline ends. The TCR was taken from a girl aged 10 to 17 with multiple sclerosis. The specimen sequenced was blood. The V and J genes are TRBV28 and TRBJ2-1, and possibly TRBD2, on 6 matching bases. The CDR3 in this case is CASSRTLRGNEQFF. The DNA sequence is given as TGTGCCAGCAGTCGCACCTTGCGGGGTAATGAGCAGTTCTTC.